The 9 T cell receptor beta chains listed next were all sequenced from one sample in a study of cytomegalovirus exposure and HLA in healthy donors. Vbeta (60) and Jbeta (13) primers were used in the PCR. Sequenced by immunoSEQ multiplex PCR; TCRdb stores in-frame clones only, minus some. The data contain about 160,000 clones, more than 65% of them seen just once; the ten biggest clones take up 4.7%. Sequencing was performed on PBMCs. Receptors were obtained from a man aged 18 to 29 in good health and CMV-seropositive.

The V call is TRBV28, the J call TRBJ1-1; D perhaps matches TRBD1 (5 bases). Per germline, CDR1 MDHEN and CDR2 SYDVKM. Deletions cut 6 bases from V and 7 bases from J, with 9 bases between. This CDR3 comprises 11 residues. The CDR3 nucleotides are TGTGCCAGCAGCGTTCAGGGTGAAGCTTTCTTT. It yields the protein CASSVQGEAFF.

This sequence joins TRBV10-3 and TRBJ1-5; D is perhaps TRBD1 (6 bases). The CDR3 is made up of 13 amino acids. V dropped 11 bases and J dropped 3 bases, with 14 bases sitting between them. The V gene's germline CDR1 is ENHRY and CDR2 SYGVKD. In DNA, the CDR3 is TGTGCCTCCACCGGGGACATCAATCAGCCCCAGCATTTT. Its protein is CASTGDINQPQHF.

On this clone: One junction end disagrees with the germline gene, perhaps due to a read error. In DNA form, the CDR3 reads TGTGCTAGCAGCCAGGCGGGGTCGGGGGAGACCCAGTACTTC. Translated, it gives CASSQAGSGETQYF. V and J are TRBV7-7 and TRBJ2-5; tentatively, D is TRBD2 (6 bases). CDR1 and CDR2 from the germline V gene are SSHAT and FNYEAQ (reference sequence). CDR3 length: 14 residues.

The chain recombines TRBV2 with TRBJ2-3, with 12 bases identical to TRBD2. V lost 2 bases, J lost 2 bases, and 2 bases stayed unmatched. The CDR3 extends over 16 amino acids. The germline CDR1 and CDR2 sequences are SNHLY and FYNNEI. CDR3 sequence reads: CASSELAGGYTDTQYF. CDR3 nucleotides: TGTGCCAGCAGTGAACTAGCGGGAGGGTACACAGATACGCAGTATTTT.

This clone was detected a few times. This rearrangement joins TRBV29-1 to TRBJ1-5; D possibly corresponds to TRBD1 (5 bases). The V gene's germline CDR1 is SQVTM and CDR2 ANQGSEA. Trimming shortened V by 6 bases and J by 1 base, and 10 bases separated the two germline ends. The CDR3 consists of 13 residues. The chain's CDR3 is CSVGGRSNQPQHF. Written as DNA, the CDR3 is TGCAGCGTGGGGGGAAGGAGCAATCAGCCCCAGCATTTT.

This clone appeared once. The chain uses TRBV6-6 and TRBJ1-6, with 9 bases aligning to TRBD1. V gave up 5 bases and J gave up 9 bases; unmatched junction bases: 8. The CDR3 runs to 15 residues. Germline CDR1 is MNHNY and CDR2 is SVGAGI (reference sequence). CDR3 amino acids: CASSISGQGASPLHF. In nucleotides, the CDR3 is TGTGCCAGCAGTATTTCGGGACAGGGAGCTTCACCCCTCCACTTT.

V gene TRBV6-1 combines with J gene TRBJ1-5; TRBD1 matches at 8 bases. Germline CDR1 MNHNS, CDR2 SASEGT. This CDR3 spans 18 amino acids. The trim removed 2 bases at V and 1 base at J, leaving 10 bases unmatched. The CDR3 reads CASSEPDGTGVSNQPQHF. CDR3 in DNA: TGTGCCAGCAGTGAACCAGACGGGACAGGCGTAAGCAATCAGCCCCAGCATTTT.

The genes are TRBV7-2 and TRBJ1-6, with TRBD1 matching over 7 bases. The CDR3 has 13 residues. CDR1 and CDR2 from the germline V gene are SGHTA and FQGNSA. Trimming removed 5 bases from V and 8 bases from J; junction bases left unmatched: 3. The CDR3 spells CASSQGQHSPLHF. In DNA, the CDR3 is TGTGCCAGCAGCCAGGGACAGCATTCACCCCTCCACTTT.

The gene calls are TRBV5-1 and TRBJ2-3; 10 bases agree with TRBD2. This CDR3 region has 15 residues. The junction had 6 bases not matched to a gene; V was cut back by 3 bases and J by 5 bases. Looked up from germline, CDR1 is SGHRS and CDR2 is YFSETQ. The CDR3, as DNA: TGCGCCAGCAGCTCCCTAGCGGGAGCAATAGATACGCAGTATTTT. This translates into CASSSLAGAIDTQYF.